This TCR beta chain originates from a study of regulatory T cells in long-lasting Graves disease. As for the study in general: Graves' patients, newly diagnosed, had taken antithyroid drugs under 3 months.

This clonotype has at least ten counts. The antigen is unknown. Researchers made TCR beta libraries by using iRepertoire HTBI primers and running Arm-PCR on CDR3 regions. MiXCR was run by TCRdb on the multiplex PCR reads, yielding one entry per CDR3 protein. The sample holds fewer than 550,000 distinct CDR3 sequences, 15% to 20% seen once. The time point denotes: newly diagnosed GD, antithyroid drugs for less than 3 months. From RNA extracted from PBMCs, the TCR library was made. Broader study findings: TCR diversity was lower in persistent Graves' patients than in newly diagnosed ones.

Germline V gene lookup returns CDR1 SGHTA and CDR2 FQGTGA. The CDR3 is 16 residues long. With 1 base clipped from V and 3 bases from J, the junction kept 8 bases outside the gene matches. The data were also submitted as part of a second study, on T cells in Graves' hyperthyroidism and ophthalmopathy.

The chain links TRBV7-3 to TRBJ1-1; TRBD1 matches 7 bases. The TCR comes from a woman aged 35-65 years with Graves disease. The sample consisted of peripheral blood mononuclear cells (PBMCs), taken at new diagnosis, from a patient treated with antithyroid drugs. CDR3: CASSLSPGGGDTEAFF. CDR3 nucleotides: TGTGCCAGCAGCTTAAGTCCAGGGGGGGGAGACACTGAAGCTTTCTTT.